This is a list of T cell receptor beta chains from one sample in a study of chemoradiotherapy in HPV16-positive cancers. TCRdb keeps only in-frame clones here, not all; method: immunoSEQ multiplex PCR. The sample holds over 1,000 clones, more than 70% seen once. Sequenced material: tumor tissue, taken from a patient who underwent chemoradiotherapy. The receptors shown here come from a human donor with HPV-associated anogenital cancer. The CDR3 runs from the conserved cysteine through the conserved F or W. D genes are given only for firm matches. A clone size is listed for some rows: how often the clone was seen (once, few, many), or a class if it is expanded.

TRBJ2-1 TRBV6-6 16 TRBD2 . TGTGCCAGCAGAAGGACTAGCGGGGGCGCTTACAATGAGCAGTTCTTC CASRRTSGGAYNEQFF
TRBJ1-2 TRBV21-1 12 . . TGTGCCAGAACAGGGGACGGCTATGGCTACACCTTC CARTGDGYGYTF
TRBJ2-2 TRBV2 17 TRBD2 once TGTGCCAGCACTGGTAGCGGGGGGGCATATCGGGGCGGGGAGCTGTTTTTT CASTGSGGAYRGGELFF
TRBJ1-2 TRBV7-9 13 . . TGTGCCAGCAGCTATGAACATCAGAGTGGCTACACCTTC CASSYEHQSGYTF
TRBJ1-1 TRBV6-1 14 TRBD1 few TGTGCCAGCAGATTAGGACAGGGGGACACTGAAGCTTTCTTT CASRLGQGDTEAFF
TRBJ1-6 TRBV6-1 16 TRBD1 . TGTGCCAGCAGTGGTACCGGACAGGAGTATAATTCACCCCTCCACTTT CASSGTGQEYNSPLHF
TRBJ2-5 TRBV7-8 15 . . TGTGCCAGCAGTTACGGGGGCCCGCGCCAAGAGACCCAGTACTTC CASSYGGPRQETQYF
TRBJ1-2 TRBV7-2 16 . once TGTGCCAGCAGCCAAGATATACAGGGAGCCGGCTATGGCTACACCTTC CASSQDIQGAGYGYTF
TRBJ2-5 TRBV28 11 . . TGTGCCAGCAGTCAAACAGAGACCCAGTACTTC CASSQTETQYF
TRBJ2-5 TRBV5-1 14 . once TGCGCCAGCAGCTTGGAAGGGGTACGGGAGACCCAGTACTTC CASSLEGVRETQYF
TRBJ2-7 TRBV5-6 14 . . TGTGCCAGCAGCTTGGAGGGGTTCTCCTACGAGCAGTACTTC CASSLEGFSYEQYF
TRBJ1-2 TRBV6-5 14 . . TGTGCCACCAGGCCCCCGGAGACTAACTATGGCTACACCTTC CATRPPETNYGYTF
TRBJ2-1 TRBV7-2 14 . . TGTGCCAGCAGTTTGGGTAGTTCCTACAATGAGCAGTTCTTC CASSLGSSYNEQFF
TRBJ2-3 TRBV27 17 TRBD2 . TGTGCCAGCAGTCTCCGCGGACTAGCGGGGGGGCAGGATACGCAGTATTTT CASSLRGLAGGQDTQYF
TRBJ2-5 TRBV7-9 14 . few TGTGCCAGCAGCTTACGGGACGGCCAAGAGACCCAGTACTTC CASSLRDGQETQYF
TRBJ2-4 TRBV4-1 16 . . TGCGCCAGCAGCCAAGATCGATTGATAGCCAAAAACATTCAGTACTTC CASSQDRLIAKNIQYF
TRBJ2-2 TRBV11-3 12 . . TGTGCCAGCAGCTTAGTCCCCGGGGAGCTGTTTTTT CASSLVPGELFF
TRBJ2-5 TRBV5-4 16 TRBD2 . TGTGCCAGCAGCTTCCGACTAGCGGGGGGGATGGAGACCCAGTACTTC CASSFRLAGGMETQYF
TRBJ2-7 TRBV10-3 19 . . TGTGCCATCAGTGACCCAGGAGGGTTAGGGGCAGCACCCGCCTACGAGCAGTACTTC CAISDPGGLGAAPAYEQYF
TRBJ1-2 TRBV10-2 15 TRBD1 . TGCGCCAGCAGAATGGACAGGGAGGCCAACTATGGCTACACCTTC CASRMDREANYGYTF
TRBJ1-1 TRBV6-5 14 TRBD1 . TGTGCCAGCAACCTACAGGGGGAGGGCACTGAAGCTTTCTTT CASNLQGEGTEAFF
TRBJ2-2 TRBV7-2 15 . . TGTGCCAGCGGGGAGACCCGGGCGAACACCGGGGAGCTGTTTTTT CASGETRANTGELFF
TRBJ2-7 TRBV6-5 16 . . TGTGCCAGCAGTTACTCTAGGCCAAAGCTGGGCTACGAGCAGTACTTC CASSYSRPKLGYEQYF
TRBJ2-3 TRBV5-1 18 TRBD1 once TGCGCCAGCAGCTTGTCCGGGACAGGGACGGGGACCACAGATACGCAGTATTTT CASSLSGTGTGTTDTQYF
TRBJ1-2 TRBV7-9 13 TRBD1 few TGTGCCAGCAGCCAGGGACAGTCCTATGGCTACACCTTC CASSQGQSYGYTF
TRBJ1-4 TRBV4-1 15 . few TGCGCCAGCAGCCAAGAGATGACAAGGGCTGAAAAACTGTTTTTT CASSQEMTRAEKLFF
TRBJ2-7 TRBV4-2 17 TRBD2 once TGTGCCAGCAGCCCGGGAATGGGGCGGGGGGGCACCTACGAGCAGTACTTC CASSPGMGRGGTYEQYF
TRBJ2-7 TRBV6-5 14 . . TGTGCCAGCAGTTACGCCGGCAGTTCACCCGAGCAGTACTTC CASSYAGSSPEQYF
TRBJ2-3 TRBV6-4 16 . . TGTGCCAGCAGTGACTCTGAGGGGCGCGGCACAGATACGCAGTATTTT CASSDSEGRGTDTQYF
TRBJ2-7 TRBV20-1 11 . once TGCAGTGCTAGGGAGGTTTACGAGCAGTACTTC CSAREVYEQYF
TRBJ2-1 TRBV13 18 TRBD2 . TGTGCCAGCAGCCCCGGACTAGCGGGGGGACTTGCCTACAATGAGCAGTTCTTC CASSPGLAGGLAYNEQFF
TRBJ1-3 TRBV5-6 16 . . TGTGCCAGCAGCTTGGGAGTCAGGGAGGCTGGAAACACCATATATTTT CASSLGVREAGNTIYF
TRBJ2-1 TRBV18 15 . once TGTGCCAGCTCCGCTCCCGGGACTGATGGCAATGAGCAGTTCTTC CASSAPGTDGNEQFF
TRBJ1-4 TRBV5-5 15 TRBD1 . TGTGCCAGCAGCATGGGGGACAGGGATATTGAAAAACTGTTTTTT CASSMGDRDIEKLFF
TRBJ1-2 TRBV27 14 TRBD1 few TGTGCCAGCAGTTCGGGACAGGGTAACTATGGCTACACCTTC CASSSGQGNYGYTF
TRBJ1-5 TRBV6-5 14 TRBD1 . TGTGCCAGCAGGGACAGGCAAGGATCCCTGCCCCAGCATTTT CASRDRQGSLPQHF
TRBJ1-2 TRBV2 13 . . TGTGCCAGCAGTGTCAGGGGTGACTATGGCTACACCTTC CASSVRGDYGYTF
TRBJ1-5 TRBV15 15 . . TGTGCCACCAGCAGAGATCGAAATTTGAATCAGCCCCAGCATTTT CATSRDRNLNQPQHF
TRBJ1-5 TRBV19 12 . . TGTGCCAGTAGTATGGGTGTTCAGCCCCAGCATTTT CASSMGVQPQHF
TRBJ2-3 TRBV19 14 TRBD2 . TGTGCCAGTAGTACTAGCGGGGGAACAGATACGCAGTATTTT CASSTSGGTDTQYF
TRBJ1-1 TRBV10-3 15 . . TGTGCCATCAAATCGGGCGGTGCAGGGCTCACTGAAGCTTTCTTT CAIKSGGAGLTEAFF
TRBJ1-2 TRBV7-9 11 . . TGTGCCAGCACTTTAGGGTATGGCTACACCTTC CASTLGYGYTF
TRBJ1-1 TRBV6-1 17 . . TGTGCCAGCAGTGAGTACCGGGGCAGGGTCGGTCCAGCAGGAGCTTTCTTT CASSEYRGRVGPAGAFF
TRBJ2-5 TRBV5-6 15 TRBD1 . TGTGCCACCCGGGGGACAGGCAAAAACCAAGAGACCCAGTACTTC CATRGTGKNQETQYF
TRBJ2-1 TRBV18 15 TRBD1 . TGTGCCAGCTCACCATTGCCGACAGGGGCTGGGGGGCAGTTCTTC CASSPLPTGAGGQFF
TRBJ1-1 TRBV11-1 13 . . TGTGCCAGCAGCTTATGGGAGAACACTGAAGCTTTCTTT CASSLWENTEAFF
TRBJ2-2 TRBV20-1 11 . once TGCAGTGCTAGACGCACCGGGGAGCTGTTTTTT CSARRTGELFF